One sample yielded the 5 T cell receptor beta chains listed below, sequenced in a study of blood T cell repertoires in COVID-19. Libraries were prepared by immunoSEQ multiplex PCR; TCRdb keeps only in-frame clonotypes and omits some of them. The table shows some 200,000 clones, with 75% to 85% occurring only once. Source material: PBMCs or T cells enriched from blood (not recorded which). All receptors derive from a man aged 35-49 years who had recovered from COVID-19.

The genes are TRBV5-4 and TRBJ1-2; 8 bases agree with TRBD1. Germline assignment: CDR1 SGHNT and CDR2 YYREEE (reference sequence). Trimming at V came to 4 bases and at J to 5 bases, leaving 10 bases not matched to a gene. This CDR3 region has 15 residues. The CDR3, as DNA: TGTGCCAGCAGCGCCTCCGGGACAGGAGGATATGGCTACACCTTC. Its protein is CASSASGTGGYGYTF.

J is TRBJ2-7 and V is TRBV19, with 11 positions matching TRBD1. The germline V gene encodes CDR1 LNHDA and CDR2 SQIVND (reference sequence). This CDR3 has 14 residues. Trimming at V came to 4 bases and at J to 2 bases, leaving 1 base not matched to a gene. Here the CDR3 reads CASSTGQGAYEQYF. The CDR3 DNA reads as TGTGCCAGTAGTACGGGACAGGGGGCCTACGAGCAGTACTTC.

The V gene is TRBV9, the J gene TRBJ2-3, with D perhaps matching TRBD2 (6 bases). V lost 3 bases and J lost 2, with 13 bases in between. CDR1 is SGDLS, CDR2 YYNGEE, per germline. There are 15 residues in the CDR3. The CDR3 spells CASSASSAATDTQYF. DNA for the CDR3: TGTGCCAGCAGCGCCTCTAGCGCGGCCACAGATACGCAGTATTTT.

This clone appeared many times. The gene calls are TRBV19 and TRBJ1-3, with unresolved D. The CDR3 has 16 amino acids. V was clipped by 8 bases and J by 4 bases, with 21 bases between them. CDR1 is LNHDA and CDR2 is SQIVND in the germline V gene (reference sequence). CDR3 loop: CASPGRRIPPGNTIYF. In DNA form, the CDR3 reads TGTGCCAGTCCGGGGAGGAGGATTCCCCCCGGAAACACCATATATTTT.

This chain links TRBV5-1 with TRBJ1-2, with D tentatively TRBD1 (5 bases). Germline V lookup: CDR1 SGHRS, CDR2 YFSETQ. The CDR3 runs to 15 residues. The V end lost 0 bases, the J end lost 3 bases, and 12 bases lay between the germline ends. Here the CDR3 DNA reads TGCGCCAGCAGCTTGGACGCAGGGACTGACTATGGCTACACCTTC. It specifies CASSLDAGTDYGYTF. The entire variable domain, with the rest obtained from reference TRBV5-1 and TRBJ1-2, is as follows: KAGVTQTPRYLIKTRGQQVTLSCSPISGHRSVSWYQQTPGQGLQFLFEYFSETQRNKGNFPGRFSGRQFSNSRSEMNVSTLELGDSALYLCASSLDAGTDYGYTFGSGTRLTVV.